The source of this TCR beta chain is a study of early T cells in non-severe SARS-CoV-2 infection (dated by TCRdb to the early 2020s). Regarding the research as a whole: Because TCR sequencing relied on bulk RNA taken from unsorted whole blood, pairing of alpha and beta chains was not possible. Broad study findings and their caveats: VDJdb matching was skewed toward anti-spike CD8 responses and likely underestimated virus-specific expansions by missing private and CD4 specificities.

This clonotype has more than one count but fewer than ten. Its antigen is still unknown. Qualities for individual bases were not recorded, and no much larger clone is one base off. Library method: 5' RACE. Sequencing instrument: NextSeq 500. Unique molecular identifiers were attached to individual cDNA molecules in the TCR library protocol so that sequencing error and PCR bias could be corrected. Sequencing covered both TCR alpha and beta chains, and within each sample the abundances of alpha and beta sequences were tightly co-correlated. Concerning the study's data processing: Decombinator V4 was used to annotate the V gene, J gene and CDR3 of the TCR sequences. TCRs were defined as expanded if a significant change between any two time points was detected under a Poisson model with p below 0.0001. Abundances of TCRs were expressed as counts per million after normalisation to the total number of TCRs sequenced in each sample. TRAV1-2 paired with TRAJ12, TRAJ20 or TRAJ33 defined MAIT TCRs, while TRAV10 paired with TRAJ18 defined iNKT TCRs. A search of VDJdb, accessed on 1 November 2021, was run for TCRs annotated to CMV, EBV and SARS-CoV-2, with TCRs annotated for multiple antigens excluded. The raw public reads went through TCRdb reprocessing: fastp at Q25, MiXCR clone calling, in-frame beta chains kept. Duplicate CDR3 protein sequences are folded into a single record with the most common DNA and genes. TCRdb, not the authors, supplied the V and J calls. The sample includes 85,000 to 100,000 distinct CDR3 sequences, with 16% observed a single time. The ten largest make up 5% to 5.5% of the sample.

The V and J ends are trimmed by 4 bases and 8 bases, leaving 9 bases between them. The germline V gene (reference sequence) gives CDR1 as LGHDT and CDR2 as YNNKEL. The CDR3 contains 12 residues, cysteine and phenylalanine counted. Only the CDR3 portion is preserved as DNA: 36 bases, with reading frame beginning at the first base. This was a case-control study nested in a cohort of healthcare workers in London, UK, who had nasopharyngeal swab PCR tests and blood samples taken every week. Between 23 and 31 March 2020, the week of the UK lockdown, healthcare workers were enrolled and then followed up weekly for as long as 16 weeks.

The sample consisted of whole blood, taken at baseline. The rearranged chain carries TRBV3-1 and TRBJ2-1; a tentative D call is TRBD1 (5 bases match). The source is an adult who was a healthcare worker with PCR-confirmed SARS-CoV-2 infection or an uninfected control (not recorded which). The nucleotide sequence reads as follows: TGTGCCAGCAGCCCCTGGGGCGATGAGCAGTTCTTC. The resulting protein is CASSPWGDEQFF.